The 15 T cell receptor beta chains below all came from one sample that was sequenced in a study of cytomegalovirus exposure and HLA in healthy donors. The PCR used 60 Vbeta and 13 Jbeta primers. Repertoires were generated with immunoSEQ multiplex PCR, while TCRdb's copy carries only in-frame clones and drops some. The table shows some 120,000 clones, with roughly 69% occurring only once. Sequencing was carried out using PBMCs. These TCRs come from a woman between 40 and 50 years old in good health and CMV-seropositive.

This sequence joins TRBV5-1 and TRBJ1-1; D perhaps matches TRBD1 (6 bases). Germline V gene lookup returns CDR1 SGHRS and CDR2 YFSETQ. Trimming took 5 bases from V and 0 from J, leaving 11 bases between them. There are 14 residues in the CDR3. The CDR3 DNA is TGCGCCAGCAGACCACAGGGCCTGAACACTGAAGCTTTCTTT. Translating gives CASRPQGLNTEAFF.

This clone was observed a handful of times. The chain combines TRBV5-6 with TRBJ2-3; no clear D. Germline CDR1 is SGHDT and CDR2 is YYEEEE. The CDR3 is made up of 16 amino acids. Trimming cost V 4 bases and J 6 bases, with 21 bases left between them. CDR3 in DNA: TGTGCCAGCAGCCGGCCAACACAGTTTCGAATTGATACGCAGTATTTT. Translation: CASSRPTQFRIDTQYF.

The chain combines TRBV7-3 with TRBJ2-2; D possibly corresponds to TRBD1 (5 bases). V lost 5 bases and J 6 bases, leaving 13 bases between the germline ends. Germline CDR1 SGHTA, CDR2 FQGTGA. This CDR3 contains 14 residues. The CDR3 nucleotides read TGTGCCAGCAGCCCCTTAAGGGGCGCCGGGGAGCTGTTTTTT. It translates to CASSPLRGAGELFF.

The chain has TRBV11-3 and TRBJ1-3; 8 bases are shared with TRBD1. The CDR3 runs 13 residues. With V trimmed by 5 bases and J by 8 bases, 5 bases remained unmatched. The germline gives CDR1 SGHNT, CDR2 YENEEA. CDR3 loop: CASSPGQGDTIYF. The DNA for the CDR3 is TGTGCCAGCAGCCCTGGACAGGGTGACACCATATATTTT.

The gene calls are TRBV9 and TRBJ2-3; 10 nucleotides agree with TRBD2. The V gene end was trimmed by 3 bases and the J gene end by 4 bases; junction bases not matched to a gene: 5. CDR1 is SGDLS, CDR2 YYNGEE, per germline. This CDR3 is 15 amino acids long. The CDR3 loop reads CASSELAGVSDTQYF. Written as DNA, the CDR3 is TGTGCCAGCAGCGAGCTAGCGGGAGTCTCAGATACGCAGTATTTT.

The chain recombines TRBV7-6 with TRBJ1-3; 9 bases are shared with TRBD1. The V and J ends lost 5 bases and 0 bases, in that order; junction bases with no gene match: 2. The CDR3 length is 15 residues. Germline CDR1 SGHVS, CDR2 FNYEAQ. CDR3 region: CASSPDRGSGNTIYF. CDR3 in DNA: TGTGCCAGCAGCCCGGACAGGGGCTCTGGAAACACCATATATTTT. The full variable domain, rest sourced from reference TRBV7-6 and TRBJ1-3, is GAGVSQSPRYKVTKRGQDVALRCDPISGHVSLYWYRQALGQGPEFLTYFNYEAQQDKSGLPNDRFSAERPEGSISTLTIQRTEQRDSAMYRCASSPDRGSGNTIYFGEGSWLTVV.

V and J are TRBV4-1 and TRBJ1-1; the match to TRBD1 covers 7 bases. This CDR3 region has 14 residues. Trimming cost V 7 bases and J 1 base; bases outside gene matches: 6. Looked up from germline, CDR1 is MGHRA and CDR2 is YSYEKL. CDR3 DNA sequence: TGCGCCAGCAATCTCCAGGGGGGGAACACTGAAGCTTTCTTT. Protein product: CASNLQGGNTEAFF.

The chain couples TRBV11-3 to TRBJ1-6; D ambiguous. From germline, CDR1 is SGHNT and CDR2 YENEEA. The V end was cut by 0 bases, the J end by 6 bases, with 12 bases between. CDR3 length equals 16 residues. CDR3 in DNA: TGTGCCAGCAGCTTAGATGGAGTCCGGGGTAATTCACCCCTCCACTTT. Amino acid sequence: CASSLDGVRGNSPLHF.

The chain carries TRBV19 and TRBJ2-7; the match to TRBD2 covers 8 bases. CDR1 and CDR2 (germline): LNHDA, SQIVND (reference sequence). J gave up 2 bases and V 5 bases, and 5 bases lay outside the gene matches. This CDR3 is built from 14 residues. CDR3 bases: TGTGCCAGTAGTCTTACTAGCGGAGCCTACGAGCAGTACTTC. This encodes CASSLTSGAYEQYF.

This chain joins TRBV5-1 and TRBJ1-2; maybe TRBD1 (5 bases). Germline V lookup: CDR1 SGHRS, CDR2 YFSETQ. V lost 5 bases to trimming and J lost 4 bases, with 12 bases between them. The CDR3 contains 13 residues. CDR3 region: CASSVDTSYGYTF. Here the CDR3 DNA reads TGCGCCAGCAGTGTGGACACTTCCTATGGCTACACCTTC.

The chain carries TRBV4-1 and TRBJ2-1, with TRBD1 as a possible D gene (5 bases). Germline CDR1 reads MGHRA; CDR2 reads YSYEKL. The germline V and J ends were trimmed by 4 bases and 1 base, with 14 bases remaining between them. The CDR3 consists of 16 residues. CDR3 sequence: CASSPTQGDSYNEQFF. The DNA of the CDR3 is TGCGCCAGCAGCCCTACTCAGGGCGATTCCTACAATGAGCAGTTCTTC.

The rearrangement uses TRBV30 and TRBJ2-1, with 10 bases lining up with TRBD2. CDR1 GTSNPN and CDR2 SVGIG come from the germline V gene (reference sequence). CDR3 size: 17 residues. The V segment lost 7 bases and the J segment 7 bases; nucleotides outside the gene matches: 19. The CDR3 reads CASTGTPLAGAKNEQFF. Written as DNA, the CDR3 is TGTGCCTCCACCGGGACCCCTCTAGCGGGAGCAAAAAATGAGCAGTTCTTC.

The chain joins TRBV15 to TRBJ2-1, with TRBD2 identical over 12 bases. Losses at the gene ends were 0 bases for V and 6 bases for J; bases not matched to a gene: 9. The CDR3 consists of 18 residues. Germline V gene data show CDR1 as LNHNV and CDR2 as YYDKDF (reference sequence). The CDR3 is CATSRDSATSGRGNEQFF. CDR3 in DNA: TGTGCCACCAGCAGAGATAGCGCGACTAGCGGGAGAGGCAATGAGCAGTTCTTC.

This chain uses TRBV5-1 with TRBJ2-5; weak D call: TRBD2 (5 bases). This CDR3 region has 15 residues. The germline V gene has CDR1 SGHRS and CDR2 YFSETQ. Trimming pared 3 bases from V and 4 bases from J, leaving 16 bases between. The CDR3, as DNA: TGCGCCAGCAGCTGGAAGGACTCTCGGGCAGAGACCCAGTACTTC. Translating it yields CASSWKDSRAETQYF.

The chain uses TRBV10-3 and TRBJ1-2, with D possibly being TRBD1 (6 bases). The V and J ends lost 0 bases and 4 bases respectively, with 12 bases between them. This CDR3 region has 15 residues. CDR1 is ENHRY and CDR2 is SYGVKD in the germline V gene. The CDR3 region has the DNA TGTGCCATCAGTGAGTCGATTCCAGGGGCCTATGGCTACACCTTC. Translating it yields CAISESIPGAYGYTF.